This T cell receptor beta chain was retrieved from a study of shared clonotypes between healthy human individuals. Overall study findings and caveats: The small donor group covered limited genetic and exposure diversity. Sequencing depth was a factor that was expected to affect clonotype sharing among donors.

Trimming pared 3 bases from V and 9 bases from J, leaving 22 bases between. The CDR3 contains 16 residues. Germline V CDR1 and CDR2: SGHKS, YYEKEE (reference sequence). On this clone: Its antigen is not identified.

In the original processing: Junction-only immunoSEQ sequences carried no quality scores, so filtering differed. Repertoires were generated with immunoSEQ multiplex PCR, while TCRdb's copy carries only in-frame clones and drops some. D and trimming were read from the DNA, whereas the V and J calls and clone size are those reported in that table. The table lists tens of thousands of clones, about 64% of them singletons, with 51% in the top ten. The J gene is TRBJ2-1, the V gene TRBV5-5; D tentatively reads TRBD1 or TRBD2 (5 bases each). The specimen sequenced was memory CD8+ T cells sorted from blood. Described subset: CD45RO+ cells pooled with CCR7-negative TemRA cells. The clonotype was recovered from a man aged 25-40 years in good health. The CDR3 protein is CASSSRVGPGNTEQFF. The CDR3, as DNA: TGTGCCAGCAGCTCCCGCGTGGGGCCGGGAAACACTGAGCAGTTCTTC.